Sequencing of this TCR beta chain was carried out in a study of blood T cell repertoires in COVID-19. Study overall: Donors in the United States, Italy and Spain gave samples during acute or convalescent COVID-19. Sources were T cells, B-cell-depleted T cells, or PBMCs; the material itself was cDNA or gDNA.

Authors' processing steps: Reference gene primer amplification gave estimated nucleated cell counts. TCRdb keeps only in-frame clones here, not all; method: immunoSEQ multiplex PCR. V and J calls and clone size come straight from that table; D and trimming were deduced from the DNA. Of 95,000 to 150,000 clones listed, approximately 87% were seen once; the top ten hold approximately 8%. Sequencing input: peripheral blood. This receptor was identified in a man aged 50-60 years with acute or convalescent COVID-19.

The CDR3 nucleotides read TGTGCCAGCAGTGAAGCACTAGCGCTAGGAGATGAGCAGTTCTTC. Protein: CASSEALALGDEQFF. The chain carries TRBV6-1 and TRBJ2-1, with 7 bases identical to TRBD2. With V trimmed by 0 bases and J by 8 bases, 7 bases remained unmatched. This CDR3 region has 15 residues. Germline V gives CDR1 MNHNS, CDR2 SASEGT.